This T cell receptor beta chain stems from a study of blood T cell repertoires in COVID-19. Germline values: CDR1 MNHEY, CDR2 SMNVEV (reference sequence). The CDR3 sequence is 14 residues long. Trimming left V 7 bases short and J 0 bases short, with 13 bases between. Across under 25 US areas, participants ranged in age from roughly 18 to 89 years. Clones were sequenced by immunoSEQ multiplex PCR, and TCRdb holds only the in-frame ones, with some missing. The sample includes hundreds of thousands of clones, about 87% of them seen just once. Sequencing used PBMCs or T cells enriched from blood (not recorded which). This receptor was taken from a middle-aged man who had been exposed to COVID-19. The V call is TRBV27, the J call TRBJ2-7; D remains unclear. CDR3 coding DNA: TGTGCCAGCAATCCGGTAGAGAACTCCTACGAGCAGTACTTC. Protein sequence: CASNPVENSYEQYF.